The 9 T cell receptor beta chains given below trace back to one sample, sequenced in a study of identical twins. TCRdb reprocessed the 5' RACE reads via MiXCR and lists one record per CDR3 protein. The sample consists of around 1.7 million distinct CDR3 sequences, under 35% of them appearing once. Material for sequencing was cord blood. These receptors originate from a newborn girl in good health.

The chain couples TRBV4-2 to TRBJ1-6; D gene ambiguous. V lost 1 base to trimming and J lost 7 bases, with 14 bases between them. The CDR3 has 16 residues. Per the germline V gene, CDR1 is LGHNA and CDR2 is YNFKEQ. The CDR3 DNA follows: TGTGCCAGCAGCCAAGTATGGGAGATCGGAAATTCACCCCTCCACTTT. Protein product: CASSQVWEIGNSPLHF.

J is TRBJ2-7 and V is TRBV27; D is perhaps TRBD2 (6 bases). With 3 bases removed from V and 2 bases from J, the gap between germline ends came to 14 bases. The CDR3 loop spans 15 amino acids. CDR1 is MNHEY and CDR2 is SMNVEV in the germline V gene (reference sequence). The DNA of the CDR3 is TGTGCCAGCAGTTTGGGGGGACCGCTGACCTACGAGCAGTACTTC. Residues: CASSLGGPLTYEQYF.

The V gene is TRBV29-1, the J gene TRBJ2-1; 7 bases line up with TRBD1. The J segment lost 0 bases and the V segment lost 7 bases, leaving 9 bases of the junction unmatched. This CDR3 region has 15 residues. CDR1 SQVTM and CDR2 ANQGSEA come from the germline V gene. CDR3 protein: CSAEGATSSYNEQFF. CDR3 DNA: TGCAGCGCCGAGGGGGCCACTAGCTCCTACAATGAGCAGTTCTTC.

This chain's CDR3 is CASSRTPATNNNEQYF. CDR3 DNA: TGTGCCAGCAGCCGCACTCCAGCCACCAATAACAATGAGCAGTACTTC. The chain recombines TRBV7-2 with TRBJ2-7; no definite D call. CDR1 is SGHTA and CDR2 is FQGNSA in the germline V gene. With 5 bases removed from V and 7 bases from J, the gap between germline ends came to 24 bases. The CDR3 length is 16 residues.

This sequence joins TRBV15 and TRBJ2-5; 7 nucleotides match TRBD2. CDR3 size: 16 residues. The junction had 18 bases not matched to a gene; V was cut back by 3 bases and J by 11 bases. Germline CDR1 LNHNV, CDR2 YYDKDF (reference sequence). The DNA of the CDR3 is TGTGCCACCAGCAGGGGAGTAGCGGGCTTCTACAATGAGCAGTACTTC. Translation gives CATSRGVAGFYNEQYF.

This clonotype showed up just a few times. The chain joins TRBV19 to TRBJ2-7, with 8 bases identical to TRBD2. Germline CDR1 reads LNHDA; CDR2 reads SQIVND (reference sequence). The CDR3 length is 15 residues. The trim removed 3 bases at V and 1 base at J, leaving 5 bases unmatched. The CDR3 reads CASSIGGGGSYEQYF. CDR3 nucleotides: TGTGCCAGTAGTATCGGGGGGGGCGGATCCTACGAGCAGTACTTC.

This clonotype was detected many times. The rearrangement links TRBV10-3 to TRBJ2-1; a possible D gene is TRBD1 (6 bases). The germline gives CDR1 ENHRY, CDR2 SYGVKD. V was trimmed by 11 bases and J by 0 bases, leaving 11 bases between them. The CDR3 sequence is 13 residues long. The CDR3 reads CAVGTLSYNEQFF. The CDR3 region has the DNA TGTGCCGTCGGGACACTCTCCTACAATGAGCAGTTCTTC.

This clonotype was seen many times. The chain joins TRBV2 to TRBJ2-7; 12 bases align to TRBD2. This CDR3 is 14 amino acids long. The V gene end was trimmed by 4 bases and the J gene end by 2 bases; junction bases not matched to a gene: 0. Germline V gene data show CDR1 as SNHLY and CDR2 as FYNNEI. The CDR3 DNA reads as TGTGCCAGCAGTGGACTAGCGGGGGCCTACGAGCAGTACTTC. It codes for CASSGLAGAYEQYF. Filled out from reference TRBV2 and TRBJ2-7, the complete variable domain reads EPEVTQTPSHQVTQMGQEVILRCVPISNHLYFYWYRQILGQKVEFLVSFYNNEISEKSEIFDDQFSVERPDGSNFTLKIRSTKLEDSAMYFCASSGLAGAYEQYFGPGTRLTVT.

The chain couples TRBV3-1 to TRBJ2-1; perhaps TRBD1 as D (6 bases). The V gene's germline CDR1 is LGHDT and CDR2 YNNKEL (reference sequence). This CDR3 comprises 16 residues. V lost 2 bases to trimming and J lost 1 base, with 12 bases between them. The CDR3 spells CASSQRPTGSYNEQFF. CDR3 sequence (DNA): TGTGCCAGCAGCCAACGGCCGACAGGTTCCTACAATGAGCAGTTCTTC.